The rows below give T cell receptor beta chains drawn from one sample of a study of T cell repertoires in cytomegalovirus infection. TCRdb re-called the reads with MiXCR, one entry per CDR3 protein. The sample carries more than 400,000 distinct CDR3 sequences, around a quarter recorded once. Input material: PBMCs. The source is a human donor in good health (CMV status not recorded). Some clones in this sample may be carry-over from other donors' samples. Each CDR3 is given with its conserved first and last residue. The D gene is left open where the match is weak. Not all rows give a size; the values are once, few, many and, for expanded clones, a class.

v_call	j_call	clone_size	d_call	cdr3_nt	cdr3_aa
TRBV5-1	TRBJ2-7	NA	NA	TGCGCCAGCAGCTCGCGGGGCTCAACCTACGAGCAGTACTTC	CASSSRGSTYEQYF
TRBV7-2	TRBJ1-2	NA	NA	TGTGCCAGCAGCTTAGATAAGCCTAACTATGGCTACACCTTC	CASSLDKPNYGYTF
TRBV6-5	TRBJ2-1	few	NA	TGTGCCAGCAGTTACTCGGGCGGGCGACTGACCTCCTACAATGAGCAGTTCTTC	CASSYSGGRLTSYNEQFF
TRBV28	TRBJ2-4	few	NA	TGTGCCAGCAGTCTTGTAGGATTAGCCAAAAACATTCAGTACTTC	CASSLVGLAKNIQYF
TRBV7-2	TRBJ2-3	many	NA	TGTGCCAGCAGCTTAGAAGGCCCTACGCAGTATTTT	CASSLEGPTQYF
TRBV29-1	TRBJ1-1	few	TRBD1	TGCAGCGTGGAACAGGGGATGAACACTGAAGCTTTCTTT	CSVEQGMNTEAFF
TRBV3-1	TRBJ1-6	NA	NA	TGTGCCAGCAGCCAAGCGGACAGCAATTCACCCCTCCACTTT	CASSQADSNSPLHF
TRBV19	TRBJ2-7	few	TRBD1	TGTGCCAGTACCCCACAGGGGGCATTGGACGAGCAGTACTTC	CASTPQGALDEQYF
TRBV7-8	TRBJ1-2	many	TRBD1	TGTGCCAGCAGCTTAGCTGGGACAGACCTGTATGGCTACACCTTC	CASSLAGTDLYGYTF
TRBV19	TRBJ1-3	NA	NA	TGTGCCGGCGGGGATAGCCCTGGAAACACCATATATTTT	CAGGDSPGNTIYF
TRBV6-1	TRBJ1-6	many	NA	TGTGCCAGCACGGCGGGGCTTAATAATTCACCCCTCCACTTT	CASTAGLNNSPLHF
TRBV10-2	TRBJ1-5	NA	NA	TGCGCCAGCAGTGAGTCCGGGGCGAGCAATCAGCCCCAGCATTTT	CASSESGASNQPQHF
TRBV20-1	TRBJ2-5	NA	TRBD2	TGCAGTGCCACCGGGACTAGCGGGAGTGAGACCCAGTACTTC	CSATGTSGSETQYF
TRBV20-1	TRBJ1-5	many	TRBD1	TGCAGTGCAGAGGGACAGGGGAAGGGACAGCCCCAGCATTTT	CSAEGQGKGQPQHF
TRBV7-2	TRBJ2-3	many	NA	TGTGCCAGCAGCTTATTGGGAGGAGAGACAGATACGCAGTATTTT	CASSLLGGETDTQYF
TRBV6-1	TRBJ2-7	few	TRBD1	TGTGCCAGCAGTGTGGATTCCGGGACAGGGGGCTACGAGCAGTACTTC	CASSVDSGTGGYEQYF
TRBV4-2	TRBJ2-4	NA	TRBD2	TGTGCCAGCAGCCAAGGGACTAGCGGAGTAGCCAAAAACATTCAGTACTTC	CASSQGTSGVAKNIQYF
TRBV7-8	TRBJ2-7	NA	NA	TGTGCCAGCAGCTACAGGAGGGAAAACCAAGGTGACGAGCAGTACTTC	CASSYRRENQGDEQYF
TRBV24-1	TRBJ1-5	few	TRBD1	TGTGCCACCAGTGATTTCGGGACAGAGGTGCATTTT	CATSDFGTEVHF
TRBV7-2	TRBJ1-5	many	NA	TGTGCCAGCAGCGTTCGGTTAGGGCGCAATCAGCCCCAGCATTTT	CASSVRLGRNQPQHF
TRBV19	TRBJ2-3	NA	NA	TGTGCCAGTAGGATCGGTAGCCAGCTCACAGATACGCAGTATTTT	CASRIGSQLTDTQYF
TRBV6-4	TRBJ2-3	NA	NA	TGTGCCAGCAGTGACCAGGGTCGGGGTATCGATACGCAGTATTTT	CASSDQGRGIDTQYF
TRBV20-1	TRBJ2-3	NA	TRBD1	TGCAGTGCCCAGGACAGGGTCTTGGATACGCAGTATTTT	CSAQDRVLDTQYF
TRBV20-1	TRBJ2-7	few	NA	TGCAGTGCTAGAGATTCCCTGAGTGGGTACGAGCAGTACTTC	CSARDSLSGYEQYF
TRBV7-9	TRBJ2-1	few	NA	TGTGCCAGCAGCCCCCGTCTAGGGGTTATAGCGGCGTCCTACAATGAGCAGTTCTTC	CASSPRLGVIAASYNEQFF
TRBV19	TRBJ2-5	NA	TRBD1	TGTGCCAGTAGTCCCCGGGACAGGGCGGCCCAGTACTTC	CASSPRDRAAQYF
TRBV2	TRBJ2-7	NA	NA	TGTGCCAGCAGGGGACCAAATTACGAGCAGTACTTC	CASRGPNYEQYF
TRBV4-2	TRBJ1-3	few	NA	TGTGCCAGCAGCCAAGAAAAGGCGGCGGCAGGCCTGCTTAGCTCTGGAAACACCATATATTTT	CASSQEKAAAGLLSSGNTIYF
TRBV7-2	TRBJ2-5	many	NA	TGTGCCAGCAGCTTAGCGTGGGAAGAGACCCAGTACTTC	CASSLAWEETQYF
TRBV9	TRBJ2-1	NA	NA	TGTGCCAGCAGCGCCCGACTAGATCACAATGAGCAGTTCTTC	CASSARLDHNEQFF
TRBV12-3/TRBV12-4	TRBJ1-5	NA	NA	TGTGCCAGCAGTTTAGGCCGCTCACCGGGCAATCAGCCCCAGCATTTT	CASSLGRSPGNQPQHF
TRBV28	TRBJ2-1	NA	TRBD2	TGTGCCAGCATGATGGGGGGGGGCTCCTACAATGAGCAGTTCTTC	CASMMGGGSYNEQFF
TRBV7-2	TRBJ1-2	few	NA	TGTGCCAGCAGCCCGCGTCGGTCATATGGCTACACCTTC	CASSPRRSYGYTF
TRBV11-2	TRBJ1-2	many	NA	TGTGCCAGCAGAACCGGGATCCAACTTGGTGGCTACACCTTC	CASRTGIQLGGYTF
TRBV18	TRBJ1-2	NA	TRBD1	TGTGCCAGCTCACCGGGCAGGGGGCAACCCGGGTTCGACCCGTATAACTATGGCTACACCTTC	CASSPGRGQPGFDPYNYGYTF
TRBV7-2	TRBJ1-5	many	TRBD1	TGTGCCAGCAGCTTCGGGACAGATAGCAATCAGCCCCAGCATTTT	CASSFGTDSNQPQHF
TRBV12-3/TRBV12-4	TRBJ2-1	NA	TRBD2	TGTGCCAGCAGTCAGAACGAGGGACTAGCGAAGCGTTTC	CASSQNEGLAKRF
TRBV15	TRBJ2-1	NA	TRBD2	TGTGCCACCAGCAGAGATCAGCTAGCGGGGTACAATGAGCAGTTCTTC	CATSRDQLAGYNEQFF
TRBV7-2	TRBJ1-1	NA	TRBD1	TGTGCCAGCAGCTTAGATACAGGGGTAGCTTTCTTT	CASSLDTGVAFF
TRBV6-2/TRBV6-3	TRBJ2-3	NA	NA	TGTGCCAGCAGCTTCGGACAGCCAGATACGCAGTATTTT	CASSFGQPDTQYF